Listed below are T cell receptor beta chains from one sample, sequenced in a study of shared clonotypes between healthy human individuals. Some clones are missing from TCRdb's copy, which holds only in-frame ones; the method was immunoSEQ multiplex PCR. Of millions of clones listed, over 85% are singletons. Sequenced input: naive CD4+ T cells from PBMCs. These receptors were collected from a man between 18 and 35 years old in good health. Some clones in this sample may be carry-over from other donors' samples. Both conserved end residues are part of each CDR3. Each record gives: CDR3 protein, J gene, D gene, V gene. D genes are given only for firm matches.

cdr3_aa: CASSLDRGLYGYTF
j_call: TRBJ1-2
d_call: TRBD1
v_call: TRBV28

cdr3_aa: CAWNQRQGVAEAFF
j_call: TRBJ1-1
d_call: TRBD1
v_call: TRBV30

cdr3_aa: CASSLISGNRALTDTQYF
j_call: TRBJ2-3
d_call: TRBD2
v_call: TRBV7-2

cdr3_aa: CASSYGGAASTDTQYF
j_call: TRBJ2-3
d_call: .
v_call: TRBV6-5

cdr3_aa: CASSLSRYLAKNIQYF
j_call: TRBJ2-4
d_call: .
v_call: TRBV27

cdr3_aa: CASRAGLAGDGETQYF
j_call: TRBJ2-5
d_call: TRBD2
v_call: TRBV10-1

cdr3_aa: CASSLSLAGYNEQFF
j_call: TRBJ2-1
d_call: TRBD2
v_call: TRBV7-3

cdr3_aa: CASRRLGSETQYF
j_call: TRBJ2-5
d_call: .
v_call: TRBV28

cdr3_aa: CASSSASWSGEKLFF
j_call: TRBJ1-4
d_call: .
v_call: TRBV5-5

cdr3_aa: CASKGTSGGGDTQYF
j_call: TRBJ2-3
d_call: TRBD2
v_call: TRBV25-1

cdr3_aa: CASSPTRGTYNEQFF
j_call: TRBJ2-1
d_call: .
v_call: TRBV5-1

cdr3_aa: CSVRTGGNQPQHF
j_call: TRBJ1-5
d_call: TRBD1
v_call: TRBV29-1

cdr3_aa: CASSLDREGQKTQYF
j_call: TRBJ2-5
d_call: TRBD2
v_call: TRBV11-1

cdr3_aa: CASRFTSDGGCREREQFF
j_call: TRBJ2-1
d_call: .
v_call: TRBV12-2

cdr3_aa: CASSGEGSSYNEQFF
j_call: TRBJ2-1
d_call: TRBD2
v_call: TRBV9

cdr3_aa: CASRDDRERGQPQHF
j_call: TRBJ1-5
d_call: TRBD1
v_call: TRBV9

cdr3_aa: CASSSTGAYGYTF
j_call: TRBJ1-2
d_call: TRBD1
v_call: TRBV28

cdr3_aa: CASRGLGYSNTEAFF
j_call: TRBJ1-1
d_call: .
v_call: TRBV2

cdr3_aa: CASTGTPNTGELFF
j_call: TRBJ2-2
d_call: .
v_call: TRBV5-5

cdr3_aa: CARNTAGGNTIYF
j_call: TRBJ1-3
d_call: .
v_call: TRBV6-1

cdr3_aa: CASSQVGAGGEQFF
j_call: TRBJ2-1
d_call: .
v_call: TRBV4-3

cdr3_aa: CASSLRPGAFYEQYF
j_call: TRBJ2-7
d_call: .
v_call: TRBV11-3

cdr3_aa: CASTPTGWSNQPQHF
j_call: TRBJ1-5
d_call: TRBD1
v_call: TRBV19

cdr3_aa: CASSSPTGAYEQYF
j_call: TRBJ2-7
d_call: .
v_call: TRBV27

cdr3_aa: CSAISAGELFF
j_call: TRBJ2-2
d_call: .
v_call: TRBV20-1

cdr3_aa: CASSQGGLAKVYEQYF
j_call: TRBJ2-7
d_call: TRBD2
v_call: TRBV4-1

cdr3_aa: CSVEPGLAGGEQFF
j_call: TRBJ2-1
d_call: TRBD2
v_call: TRBV29-1

cdr3_aa: CASSLGVSGRETQYF
j_call: TRBJ2-5
d_call: .
v_call: TRBV5-1

cdr3_aa: CASISDLGQPQHF
j_call: TRBJ1-5
d_call: .
v_call: TRBV28

cdr3_aa: CASSVRFGGGTEAFF
j_call: TRBJ1-1
d_call: .
v_call: TRBV6-1

cdr3_aa: CASSIQGATGNTIYF
j_call: TRBJ1-3
d_call: TRBD1
v_call: TRBV28

cdr3_aa: CASSSAVPGANVLTF
j_call: TRBJ2-6
d_call: .
v_call: TRBV5-1

cdr3_aa: CASSHQPPGSSYEQYF
j_call: TRBJ2-7
d_call: .
v_call: TRBV5-1

cdr3_aa: CASSRGSSGNTIYF
j_call: TRBJ1-3
d_call: .
v_call: TRBV19

cdr3_aa: CATSRDDPRPVRPEKLFF
j_call: TRBJ1-4
d_call: .
v_call: TRBV15

cdr3_aa: CASSIGPEPSPQHF
j_call: TRBJ1-5
d_call: .
v_call: TRBV5-1

cdr3_aa: CASSTRQGHQPQHF
j_call: TRBJ1-5
d_call: TRBD1
v_call: TRBV6-6

cdr3_aa: CAISDSGGTGAYNEQFF
j_call: TRBJ2-1
d_call: TRBD1
v_call: TRBV10-3

cdr3_aa: CASSLGGASDTQYF
j_call: TRBJ2-3
d_call: .
v_call: TRBV5-1

cdr3_aa: CASSPTSGDYNEQFF
j_call: TRBJ2-1
d_call: TRBD2
v_call: TRBV18

cdr3_aa: CASSLSRGDYTF
j_call: TRBJ1-2
d_call: .
v_call: TRBV28

cdr3_aa: CASSLGTSELYF
j_call: TRBJ2-5
d_call: TRBD2
v_call: TRBV28

cdr3_aa: CASSGGTSGSGELFF
j_call: TRBJ2-2
d_call: TRBD2
v_call: TRBV6-5

cdr3_aa: CASSLDYTSGRSGELFF
j_call: TRBJ2-2
d_call: TRBD2
v_call: TRBV5-1

cdr3_aa: CASSFGLPSNQPQHF
j_call: TRBJ1-5
d_call: .
v_call: TRBV28

cdr3_aa: CSVLRVVTLKAQDTQYF
j_call: TRBJ2-3
d_call: .
v_call: TRBV29-1

cdr3_aa: CASSVDPFVGGNTEAFF
j_call: TRBJ1-1
d_call: .
v_call: TRBV9

cdr3_aa: CAHGAPGFSTNEKLFF
j_call: TRBJ1-4
d_call: .
v_call: TRBV30

cdr3_aa: CASSRTTGNTIYF
j_call: TRBJ1-3
d_call: .
v_call: TRBV28

cdr3_aa: CASSQEQGAGGTDTQYF
j_call: TRBJ2-3
d_call: TRBD1
v_call: TRBV14

cdr3_aa: CASSLSGRASSTDTQYF
j_call: TRBJ2-3
d_call: TRBD2
v_call: TRBV28

cdr3_aa: CASSPPGGRNTEAFF
j_call: TRBJ1-1
d_call: .
v_call: TRBV28

cdr3_aa: CASSPAVQVQETQYF
j_call: TRBJ2-5
d_call: .
v_call: TRBV7-8

cdr3_aa: CASSGGVGTEAFF
j_call: TRBJ1-1
d_call: .
v_call: TRBV5-1